Listed here are 15 T cell receptor beta chains from one sample, sequenced in a study of T cells after yellow fever vaccination. TCRdb ran MiXCR on the 5' RACE reads and lists one entry per CDR3 protein. The data hold under 500,000 distinct CDR3 sequences, with under 20% observed a single time. Specimen: PBMCs, collected before the yellow fever booster vaccination. These receptors all come from a man aged 18 to 30 who received the YFV17D yellow fever vaccine.

This clonotype has just a few counts. The chain links TRBV7-2 to TRBJ2-5, with TRBD2 as a possible D gene (5 bases). CDR3 length equals 11 residues. In germline, CDR1 is SGHTA, CDR2 FQGNSA. The ends were cut back, 5 bases at V and 9 bases at J, with 10 bases in the middle. CDR3 sequence: CASSTLAAQYF. In DNA, the CDR3 is TGTGCCAGCAGCACCCTAGCAGCCCAGTACTTC.

CDR3 protein: CASSFGEAFF. The CDR3 nucleotides are TGTGCCAGCAGTTTCGGTGAAGCTTTCTTT. The V and J genes are TRBV12-3 or TRBV12-4 and TRBJ1-1; D is uncertain. V dropped 3 bases and J dropped 7 bases, with 3 bases sitting between them. The CDR3 length is 10 residues.

This clonotype has only a few counts. The gene calls are TRBV5-1 and TRBJ2-5, with 8 bases identical to TRBD1. Trimming removed 4 bases from V and 5 bases from J; junction bases left unmatched: 10. Germline CDR1 SGHRS, CDR2 YFSETQ. This CDR3 region has 15 residues. The CDR3 DNA reads TGCGCCAGCAGCCCTCAGGGGGCGTCACGGGAGACCCAGTACTTC. This gives the protein CASSPQGASRETQYF.

The chain carries TRBV4-2 and TRBJ2-2; 7 bases are a match to TRBD1. The CDR3 consists of 17 residues. V gave up 0 bases and J gave up 3 bases; unmatched junction bases: 7. Germline V gene data show CDR1 as LGHNA and CDR2 as YNFKEQ. The CDR3 region is CASSQEATGSYTGELFF. The CDR3 DNA sequence: TGTGCCAGCAGCCAAGAGGCGACAGGGTCGTACACCGGGGAGCTGTTTTTT.

This clonotype has more than one count but fewer than ten. The rearrangement uses TRBV11-2 and TRBJ2-5; D might be TRBD1 (6 bases). The CDR3 extends over 15 amino acids. Germline values: CDR1 SGHAT, CDR2 FQNNGV. The V end lost 3 bases, the J end lost 4 bases, and 15 bases lay between the germline ends. This chain's CDR3 is CASSLGGRGSETQYF. DNA for the CDR3: TGTGCCAGCAGCTTGGGTGGAAGGGGGTCAGAGACCCAGTACTTC.

The gene calls are TRBV7-3 and TRBJ2-5, with D perhaps matching TRBD1 or TRBD2 (5 bases each). The V end was cut by 5 bases, the J end by 5 bases, with 18 bases between. The CDR3 spans 15 residues. Germline assignment: CDR1 SGHTA and CDR2 FQGTGA. The CDR3 DNA reads TGTGCCAGCAGCGTAGGGGTGGCGGGCGGGGAGACCCAGTACTTC. Translation gives CASSVGVAGGETQYF. The full variable domain, its missing parts supplied by reference TRBV7-3 and TRBJ2-5, is GAGVSQTPSNKVTEKGKYVELRCDPISGHTALYWYRQSLGQGPEFLIYFQGTGAADDSGLPNDRFFAVRPEGSVSTLKIQRTERGDSAVYLCASSVGVAGGETQYFGPGTRLLVL.

This chain connects TRBV6-2 or TRBV6-3 to TRBJ2-1, with D possibly called TRBD1 or TRBD2 (7 bases each). Trimming took off 8 bases at V and 8 bases at J, with 22 bases between the two ends. The CDR3 is 15 amino acids. Germline lookup yields CDR1 MNHEY and CDR2 SVGEGT. CDR3 nucleotides: TGTGCCAGCGGCCCAGGGGGGGCAGGAATGGATGAGCAGTTCTTC. Its translation: CASGPGGAGMDEQFF.

The rearrangement joins TRBV24-1 to TRBJ1-2; D call uncertain. The germline CDR1 and CDR2 sequences are KGHDR and SFDVKD. V lost 5 bases and J 6 bases, leaving 12 bases between the germline ends. The CDR3 contains 13 residues. The CDR3 coding sequence is TGTGCCACCAGTGGATGGGGAGGGAATGGCTACACCTTC. As protein: CATSGWGGNGYTF.

This clonotype was recorded a few times. The CDR3 spells CASSLAQGTLSPLHF. DNA of the CDR3: TGCGCCAGCAGCTTGGCCCAGGGGACTCTTTCACCCCTCCACTTT. V gene TRBV5-1 combines with J gene TRBJ1-6, with D maybe TRBD1 (6 bases). Looked up from germline, CDR1 is SGHRS and CDR2 is YFSETQ. The V gene lost 0 bases and the J gene lost 9 bases, with 13 bases spanning the gap. This CDR3 region has 15 residues.

This chain joins TRBV9 and TRBJ2-3; 12 positions agree with TRBD1. Trimming removed 3 bases from V and 4 bases from J; junction bases left unmatched: 9. This CDR3 comprises 17 residues. Germline V gene lookup returns CDR1 SGDLS and CDR2 YYNGEE. CDR3 nucleotides: TGTGCCAGCAGCGCCATTGCCGGGACAGGGGGCTCAGATACGCAGTATTTT. It yields the protein CASSAIAGTGGSDTQYF.

The chain couples TRBV7-8 to TRBJ1-1; 8 nucleotides match TRBD1. Trimming removed 3 bases from V and 6 bases from J; junction bases left unmatched: 12. Per germline, CDR1 SGHVS and CDR2 FQNEAQ. The CDR3 contains 16 residues. CDR3 in amino acids: CASSFRIVGTGPEAFF. DNA for the CDR3: TGTGCCAGCAGCTTTCGAATCGTCGGGACAGGCCCTGAAGCTTTCTTT.

This clonotype appeared a few times. The J gene is TRBJ2-5, the V gene TRBV14; D remains ambiguous. Germline-derived CDR1 and CDR2 are SGHDN and FVKESK. The germline V and J ends were trimmed by 0 bases and 7 bases, with 12 bases remaining between them. The CDR3 contains 14 residues. In DNA, the CDR3 is TGTGCCAGCAGCCAAGATTTTTTTACGGGGACCCAGTACTTC. It codes for CASSQDFFTGTQYF.

This clonotype appeared a few times. The chain is built from TRBV10-3 and TRBJ1-1, with a tentative D call TRBD1 (5 bases). Trimming removed 4 bases at V and 4 bases at J, with 19 bases between. The CDR3 is 16 residues long. Germline V gene data show CDR1 as ENHRY and CDR2 as SYGVKD. The CDR3 DNA follows: TGTGCCATCAGTGCTGCGGGACGTCTCTCGACCACTGAAGCTTTCTTT. Protein product: CAISAAGRLSTTEAFF.

The CDR3 spells CASSSESYEQYV. CDR3 DNA: TGTGCCAGCAGCTCAGAGAGCTACGAGCAGTACGTC. The chain carries TRBV7-8 and TRBJ2-7, with unresolved D. This CDR3 spans 12 amino acids. V gave up 4 bases and J gave up 3 bases, with 7 bases separating them. Looked up from germline, CDR1 is SGHVS and CDR2 is FQNEAQ.

V and J are TRBV2 and TRBJ2-7; the D is unclear. CDR1 SNHLY and CDR2 FYNNEI come from the germline V gene. V dropped 2 bases and J dropped 3 bases, with 5 bases sitting between them. The CDR3 runs 12 residues. Here the CDR3 DNA reads TGTGCCAGCAGTGAACAATACTACGAGCAGTACTTC. Amino acids: CASSEQYYEQYF.